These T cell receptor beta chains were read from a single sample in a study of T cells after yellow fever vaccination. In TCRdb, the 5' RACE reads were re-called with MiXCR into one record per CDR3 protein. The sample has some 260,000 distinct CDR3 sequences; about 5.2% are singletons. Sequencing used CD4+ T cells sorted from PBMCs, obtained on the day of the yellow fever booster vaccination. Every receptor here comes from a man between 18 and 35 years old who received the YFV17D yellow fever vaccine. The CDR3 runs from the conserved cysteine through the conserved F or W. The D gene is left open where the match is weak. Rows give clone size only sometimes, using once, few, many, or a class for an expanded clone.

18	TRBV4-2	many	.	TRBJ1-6	CASSHDASLRTVNSPLHF	TGTGCCAGCAGCCATGATGCCTCACTTCGGACAGTTAATTCACCCCTCCACTTT
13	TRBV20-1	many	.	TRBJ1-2	CSARDDNNYGYTF	TGCAGTGCTAGAGACGATAATAACTATGGCTACACCTTC
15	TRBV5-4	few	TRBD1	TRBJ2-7	CASSLSGGLSYEQYF	TGTGCCAGCAGCTTGTCAGGGGGCCTCTCCTACGAGCAGTACTTC
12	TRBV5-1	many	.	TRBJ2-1	CASSLAIDEQFF	TGCGCCAGCAGCTTGGCCATAGATGAGCAGTTCTTC
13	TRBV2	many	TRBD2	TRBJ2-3	CASIGLAGARRYF	TGTGCCAGCATTGGACTAGCGGGGGCACGGAGGTATTTT
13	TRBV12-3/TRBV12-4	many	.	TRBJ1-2	CASSITRQGGYTF	TGTGCCAGCAGCATAACCCGTCAGGGTGGCTACACCTTC
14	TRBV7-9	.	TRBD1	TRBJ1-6	CASSRGQAHSPLHF	TGTGCCAGCAGCCGGGGACAGGCCCATTCACCCCTCCACTTT
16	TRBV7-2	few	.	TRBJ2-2	CASSLVWDPRTGELFF	TGTGCCAGCAGCTTAGTTTGGGACCCGAGGACCGGGGAGCTGTTTTTT
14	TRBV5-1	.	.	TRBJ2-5	CASVKGGGQETQYF	TGCGCCAGCGTCAAGGGAGGGGGGCAAGAGACCCAGTACTTC
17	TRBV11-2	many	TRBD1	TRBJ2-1	CASSSLGVTGAYNEQFF	TGTGCCAGCAGCTCCCTGGGTGTGACAGGGGCCTACAATGAGCAGTTCTTC
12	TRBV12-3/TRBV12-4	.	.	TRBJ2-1	CASSFGQYEQFF	TGTGCCAGCAGTTTCGGACAATATGAGCAGTTCTTC
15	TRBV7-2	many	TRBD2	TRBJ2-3	CASSSSGSSTDTQYF	TGTGCCAGCAGCTCTAGCGGGTCTAGCACAGATACGCAGTATTTT
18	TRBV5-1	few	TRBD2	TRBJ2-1	CASSGEGSGGYSYNEQFF	TGCGCCAGCAGCGGCGAAGGTAGCGGGGGATACTCCTACAATGAGCAGTTCTTC
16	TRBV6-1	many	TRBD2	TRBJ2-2	CASSGPAGGNTGELFF	TGTGCCAGCAGTGGCCCAGCGGGGGGGAACACCGGGGAGCTGTTTTTT
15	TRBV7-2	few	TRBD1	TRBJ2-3	CASRSRDRGPDTQYF	TGTGCCAGCAGGAGTCGGGACAGGGGGCCTGATACGCAGTATTTT
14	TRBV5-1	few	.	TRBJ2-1	CASSLVSANNEQFF	TGCGCCAGCAGCTTGGTTTCGGCTAACAATGAGCAGTTCTTC
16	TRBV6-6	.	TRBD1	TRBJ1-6	CASSYRGQRDNSPLHF	TGTGCCAGCAGTTACAGGGGACAGAGGGACAATTCACCCCTCCACTTT
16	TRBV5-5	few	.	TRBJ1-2	CASSWTGDTESYGYTF	TGTGCCAGCAGCTGGACCGGGGACACTGAGAGCTATGGCTACACCTTC
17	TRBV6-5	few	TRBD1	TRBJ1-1	CASSYSNGQGRRAEAFF	TGTGCCAGCAGTTACTCCAATGGACAGGGGCGTAGGGCTGAAGCTTTCTTT
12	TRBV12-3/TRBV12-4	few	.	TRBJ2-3	CASRGVAATQYF	TGTGCCAGCAGGGGAGTAGCGGCTACGCAGTATTTT
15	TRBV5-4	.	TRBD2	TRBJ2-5	CASRAGTSGQETQYF	TGTGCCAGCAGAGCGGGGACTAGCGGCCAAGAGACCCAGTACTTC
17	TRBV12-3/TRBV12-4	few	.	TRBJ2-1	CASRAPGASSSYNEQFF	TGTGCCAGCAGAGCCCCGGGCGCCTCGAGCTCCTACAATGAGCAGTTCTTC
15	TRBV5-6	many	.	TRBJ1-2	CASSLGWAEEDGYTF	TGTGCCAGCAGCTTGGGTTGGGCAGAAGAAGACGGCTACACCTTC
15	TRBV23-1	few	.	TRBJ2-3	CASAYSQGAGDTQYF	TGCGCCAGCGCGTACTCACAGGGAGCGGGAGATACGCAGTATTTT
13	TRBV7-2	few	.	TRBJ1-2	CASSLQSLIGYTF	TGTGCCAGCAGCCTACAGTCCCTTATAGGCTACACCTTC
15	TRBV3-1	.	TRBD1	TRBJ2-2	CASLQQGSSTGELFF	TGTGCCAGCCTCCAACAGGGGAGTAGCACCGGGGAGCTTTTTTTT
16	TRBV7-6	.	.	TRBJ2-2	CASSPLRGVNTGELFF	TGTGCCAGCAGCCCTCTTAGAGGGGTGAACACCGGGGAGCTGTTTTTT
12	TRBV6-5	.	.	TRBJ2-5	CASSVQGETQYF	TGTGCCAGCAGTGTACAGGGCGAGACCCAGTACTTC
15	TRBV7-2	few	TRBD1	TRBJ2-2	CASSFGQGATGELFF	TGTGCCAGCAGCTTTGGACAGGGGGCTACCGGGGAGCTGTTTTTT
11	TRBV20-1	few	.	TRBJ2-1	CSPAPLERRFF	TGCAGCCCTGCGCCCCTGGAAAGACGGTTCTTC
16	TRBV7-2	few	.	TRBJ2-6	CASSLWSSSGANVLTF	TGTGCCAGCAGCTTATGGTCTAGTTCTGGGGCCAACGTCCTGACTTTC
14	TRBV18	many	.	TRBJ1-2	CASSPGGANYGYTF	TGTGCCAGCTCACCGGGCGGAGCTAACTATGGCTACACCTTC
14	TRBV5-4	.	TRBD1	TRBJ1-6	CASSTRQGDSPLHF	TGTGCCAGCAGCACCCGACAGGGTGATTCACCCCTCCACTTT
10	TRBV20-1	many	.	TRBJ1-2	CSWGAGGYTF	TGCAGCTGGGGGGCAGGCGGCTACACCTTC
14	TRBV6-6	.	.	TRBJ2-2	CASSYSATTGELFF	TGTGCCAGCAGTTACTCGGCCACCACCGGGGAGCTGTTTTTT
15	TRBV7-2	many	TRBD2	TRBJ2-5	CASSATSGGKETQYF	TGTGCCAGCAGCGCCACTAGCGGGGGGAAAGAGACCCAGTACTTC
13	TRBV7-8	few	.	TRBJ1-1	CASSRFLNTEAFF	TGTGCCAGCAGCCGGTTTTTGAACACTGAAGCTTTCTTT
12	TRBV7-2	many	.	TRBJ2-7	CASREDSYEQYF	TGTGCCAGCAGGGAGGACAGCTACGAGCAGTACTTC
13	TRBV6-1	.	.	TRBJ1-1	CASSSRRTTEAFF	TGTGCCAGCAGTTCGCGAAGGACCACTGAAGCTTTCTTT
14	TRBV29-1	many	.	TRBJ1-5	CSVAEGGGNQPQHF	TGCAGCGTTGCGGAGGGAGGAGGCAATCAGCCCCAGCATTTT
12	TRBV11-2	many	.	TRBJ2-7	CASSLLLYEQYF	TGTGCCAGCAGCTTATTGCTCTACGAGCAGTACTTC
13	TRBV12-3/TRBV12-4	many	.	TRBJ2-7	CASKNTGSYEQYF	TGTGCCAGCAAAAACACGGGTAGCTACGAGCAGTACTTC
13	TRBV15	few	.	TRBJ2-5	CATSRAQEETQYF	TGTGCCACCAGCAGAGCACAGGAGGAGACCCAGTACTTC
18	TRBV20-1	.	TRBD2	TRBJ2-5	CSAIIPGLAGGFQETQYF	TGCAGTGCCATCATCCCGGGACTAGCGGGGGGTTTCCAAGAGACCCAGTACTTC
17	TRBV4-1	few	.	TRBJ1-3	CASSQEGVFHSGNTIYF	TGCGCCAGCAGCCAAGAAGGCGTTTTCCACTCTGGAAACACCATATATTTT